Listed below are T cell receptor beta chains from one sample, sequenced in a study of beta chain features in type 1 diabetes. The data were produced by immunoSEQ multiplex PCR, yet TCRdb's version contains in-frame clones alone and is incomplete. Altogether some 150,000 clones are present, less than 11% being singletons, with the ten largest covering roughly 1.3%. The source material was naive CD4+ T cells from blood. The receptors were sampled from a man aged 18 to 35 in good health. Each CDR3 is given with its conserved first and last residue. The D gene is left open where the match is weak. Some rows mark clone size as missing; the rest say once, few, many or name a class of expanded clone.

size: many; D: -; V: TRBV15; J: TRBJ2-7; DNA: TGTGCCACCAGCAGTTCGGGTGCTCCCCTCGTCGAGCAGTACTTC; CDR3: CATSSSGAPLVEQYF
size: -; D: -; V: TRBV18; J: TRBJ2-2; DNA: TGTGCCAGCTCACCAAGGGACATTGCGAACACCGGGGAGCTGTTTTTT; CDR3: CASSPRDIANTGELFF
size: few; D: TRBD1; V: TRBV18; J: TRBJ2-7; DNA: TGTGCCAGCTCACCGTTGGGGACAGGGGCCTACGAGCAGTACTTC; CDR3: CASSPLGTGAYEQYF
size: -; D: -; V: TRBV12-5; J: TRBJ1-1; DNA: TGTGCTAGTGGTTTGCACGGGAACACTGAAGCTTTCTTT; CDR3: CASGLHGNTEAFF
size: -; D: -; V: TRBV20-1; J: TRBJ1-2; DNA: TGCAGTGTGTCCCGTGAGGTCTACACCTTC; CDR3: CSVSREVYTF
size: few; D: TRBD2; V: TRBV28; J: TRBJ2-7; DNA: TGTGCCAGCAGACGCGGCGGGGGTACCTACGAGCAGTACTTC; CDR3: CASRRGGGTYEQYF
size: -; D: TRBD1; V: TRBV18; J: TRBJ2-7; DNA: TGTGCCAGCTCACAAGGGACAGACCTCCACTACGAGCAGTACTTC; CDR3: CASSQGTDLHYEQYF
size: -; D: TRBD1; V: TRBV5-1; J: TRBJ2-3; DNA: TGCGCCAGCAGCTTACAGGGGGGACCTGGTACGCAGTATTTT; CDR3: CASSLQGGPGTQYF
size: -; D: -; V: TRBV6-1; J: TRBJ1-5; DNA: TGTGCCAGCAGAGTAACAGGCGCCAATCAGCCCCAGCATTTT; CDR3: CASRVTGANQPQHF
size: -; D: -; V: TRBV5-1; J: TRBJ1-5; DNA: TGCGCCAGCAGCTTGGTGGGCGACACCAATCAGCCCCAGCATTTT; CDR3: CASSLVGDTNQPQHF
size: -; D: TRBD2; V: TRBV7-6; J: TRBJ2-1; DNA: TGTGCCAGCAGCTCCCAAATAGCGGGGTCCTACAATGAGCAGTTCTTC; CDR3: CASSSQIAGSYNEQFF
size: -; D: -; V: TRBV30; J: TRBJ1-3; DNA: TGTGCCTGGCCCCAAGAGAACTCTGGAAACACCATATATTTT; CDR3: CAWPQENSGNTIYF
size: -; D: TRBD1; V: TRBV6-6; J: TRBJ1-4; DNA: TGTGCCAGCAGGACGCCGGGACAGGGGGATGAAAAACTGTTTTTT; CDR3: CASRTPGQGDEKLFF
size: few; D: -; V: TRBV10-3; J: TRBJ1-2; DNA: TGTGCCATCAGTTTCGGACAAGCTAACTATGGCTACACCTTC; CDR3: CAISFGQANYGYTF
size: -; D: TRBD1; V: TRBV7-9; J: TRBJ2-7; DNA: TGTGCCAGCAGCTTCGAGACAGGGGGCTTTTCGATATACGAGCAGTACTTC; CDR3: CASSFETGGFSIYEQYF
size: few; D: -; V: TRBV4-1; J: TRBJ2-2; DNA: TGCGCCAGCAGCCAAGATTTAAGCGTTAACGGGGAGCTGTTTTTT; CDR3: CASSQDLSVNGELFF
size: -; D: -; V: TRBV9; J: TRBJ2-5; DNA: TGTGCCAGCAGCGTAGGTCGAGCGGTGTACCAAGAGACCCAGTACTTC; CDR3: CASSVGRAVYQETQYF
size: -; D: TRBD1; V: TRBV5-1; J: TRBJ2-7; DNA: TGCGCCAGCAGCTGGACAGGGGAGGACGAGCAGTACTTC; CDR3: CASSWTGEDEQYF
size: -; D: TRBD1; V: TRBV7-2; J: TRBJ1-5; DNA: TGTGCCAGCAGCCTACAGGGGGGTGACAATCAGCCCCAGCATTTT; CDR3: CASSLQGGDNQPQHF
size: -; D: -; V: TRBV9; J: TRBJ2-3; DNA: TGTGCCAGCAGCCAGGTCGGTCTACCGAGCACAGATACGCAGTATTTT; CDR3: CASSQVGLPSTDTQYF
size: -; D: TRBD1; V: TRBV4-2; J: TRBJ2-7; DNA: TGTGCCAGCAGCCAAGCAACCGGGACAGGGCCCTACGAGCAGTACTTC; CDR3: CASSQATGTGPYEQYF
size: many; D: -; V: TRBV19; J: TRBJ1-5; DNA: TGTGCCAGTAGGCGGCCTAATCAGCCCCAGCATTTT; CDR3: CASRRPNQPQHF
size: few; D: -; V: TRBV2; J: TRBJ2-7; DNA: TGTGCCAGCAGTGATTCCGGGGGTAGCTACGAGCAGTACTTC; CDR3: CASSDSGGSYEQYF
size: -; D: -; V: TRBV5-1; J: TRBJ2-4; DNA: TGCCCCAACGGACAGCCAAACATTCAGTACTTC; CDR3: CPNGQPNIQYF
size: -; D: -; V: TRBV6-6; J: TRBJ1-2; DNA: TGTGCCAGCAGTCAAGACAGGAACTATGGCTACACCTTC; CDR3: CASSQDRNYGYTF
size: -; D: -; V: TRBV27; J: TRBJ2-1; DNA: TGTGCCAGCAGTTCCCAATCACGGGGCAATGAGCAGTTCTTC; CDR3: CASSSQSRGNEQFF
size: -; D: TRBD1; V: TRBV11-3; J: TRBJ2-5; DNA: TGTGCCAGCAGCATCCGGACAGGGCCCGGGGAGACCCAGTACTTC; CDR3: CASSIRTGPGETQYF
size: few; D: TRBD1; V: TRBV6-5; J: TRBJ2-3; DNA: TGTGCCAGCAGTTACTCGAATCAGGGGGCGACAGATACGCAGTATTTT; CDR3: CASSYSNQGATDTQYF
size: few; D: TRBD2; V: TRBV5-1; J: TRBJ2-3; DNA: TGCGCCAGCAGCTCCGGGTCAAGCGGGGGTTTAACAGATACGCAGTATTTT; CDR3: CASSSGSSGGLTDTQYF
size: -; D: -; V: TRBV9; J: TRBJ2-3; DNA: TGTGCCAGCTCCGGAGGGACCCTTAGCACAGATACGCAGTATTTT; CDR3: CASSGGTLSTDTQYF
size: -; D: TRBD1; V: TRBV5-6; J: TRBJ2-7; DNA: TGTGCCAGCAGCTTGGGTCAGGGGGCCTACGAGCAGTACTTC; CDR3: CASSLGQGAYEQYF
size: -; D: -; V: TRBV30; J: TRBJ1-6; DNA: TGTGCCTGGAGGGGGGCAACCCTCCACTTT; CDR3: CAWRGATLHF
size: few; D: TRBD1; V: TRBV18; J: TRBJ1-5; DNA: TGTGCCAGCTCGCCTAACAGGGGGCCTAATCAGCCCCAGCATTTT; CDR3: CASSPNRGPNQPQHF
size: -; D: -; V: TRBV29-1; J: TRBJ1-4; DNA: TGCAGCGTTGTACTGTCGAATGAAAAACTGTTTTTT; CDR3: CSVVLSNEKLFF
size: -; D: -; V: TRBV19; J: TRBJ1-2; DNA: TGTGCCAGTAGTCCCAGCTACACAGGGCTAAGCTATGGCTACACCTTC; CDR3: CASSPSYTGLSYGYTF
size: few; D: -; V: TRBV28; J: TRBJ2-7; DNA: TGTGCCAGCATTCTAGGGGGTACCTCCTACGAGCAGTACTTC; CDR3: CASILGGTSYEQYF
size: -; D: -; V: TRBV28; J: TRBJ1-4; DNA: TGTGCCAGCAGTTCAGGGGATAATGAAAAACTGTTTTTT; CDR3: CASSSGDNEKLFF
size: few; D: -; V: TRBV29-1; J: TRBJ2-3; DNA: TGCAGCGTTGCGGAGGGGGGGAGCACAGATACGCAGTATTTT; CDR3: CSVAEGGSTDTQYF
size: -; D: TRBD1; V: TRBV28; J: TRBJ2-6; DNA: TGTGCCAGCAGTTCGGGACAGGGCTCTGGGGCCAACGTCCTGACTTTC; CDR3: CASSSGQGSGANVLTF
size: -; D: TRBD1; V: TRBV7-9; J: TRBJ2-7; DNA: TGTGCCAGCAGCCCCGGGACAGTCACCTACGAGCAGTACTTC; CDR3: CASSPGTVTYEQYF
size: -; D: TRBD2; V: TRBV9; J: TRBJ2-3; DNA: TGTGCCAGCAGCGTAGGGACTAGCAGCACAGATACGCAGTATTTT; CDR3: CASSVGTSSTDTQYF
size: few; D: -; V: TRBV6-5; J: TRBJ1-1; DNA: TGTGCCAGCTTGGAGGGGTGGAACACTGAAGCTTTCTTT; CDR3: CASLEGWNTEAFF
size: -; D: TRBD1; V: TRBV2; J: TRBJ2-5; DNA: TGTGCCAGCAGTCCACAGGGGGTGGCTTACGAGACCCAGTACTTC; CDR3: CASSPQGVAYETQYF
size: few; D: -; V: TRBV27; J: TRBJ2-3; DNA: TGTGCCAGCAGAATTGCGGCCACAGATACGCAGTATTTT; CDR3: CASRIAATDTQYF
size: -; D: -; V: TRBV5-1; J: TRBJ2-5; DNA: TGCGCCAGCAGCCCTTACAAGACGGGAGAGACCCAGTACTTC; CDR3: CASSPYKTGETQYF
size: few; D: TRBD2; V: TRBV2; J: TRBJ2-2; DNA: TGTGCCAGCAGTTTCTTGACTAGCGGGGAAGGGGAGCTGTTTTTT; CDR3: CASSFLTSGEGELFF
size: -; D: TRBD1; V: TRBV6-6; J: TRBJ1-5; DNA: TGTGCCAGCAGCTCCACAGGGGGAAATCAGCCCCAGCATTTT; CDR3: CASSSTGGNQPQHF
size: many; D: -; V: TRBV5-1; J: TRBJ2-5; DNA: TGCGCCAGCAGCCCCACCGGGAACGGGGAGACCCAGTACTTC; CDR3: CASSPTGNGETQYF